A single sample gave rise to the 11 T cell receptor beta chains below, sequenced in a study of CD8 T cells in ankylosing spondylitis (dated by TCRdb to about 2017). Libraries were prepared through 5' RACE. Data came from an Illumina HiSeq 2500. TCRdb ran its own pipeline on the public reads, namely fastp trimming at Q25 and MiXCR clone calling, and kept in-frame beta chains. Each entry is one CDR3 protein sequence, shown with its most common DNA and genes. The sample table contains about 260,000 distinct CDR3 sequences; only one count was recorded for around 18% of them. The ten top clones hold 7.5% to 9.5% of the sample. The sequenced material came from blood, either unsorted or a sorted T cell fraction (not recorded which). Receptors originate from a male donor with ankylosing spondylitis or in good health (not recorded which).

This clonotype occurred a few times. One junction end does not reproduce the germline sequence, and a read error may be involved. The J gene is TRBJ2-5, the V gene TRBV27, with 10 bases identical to TRBD2. This CDR3 comprises 14 residues. Germline V gene data show CDR1 as MNHEY and CDR2 as SMNVEV (reference sequence). In DNA, the CDR3 is TGTGCCAGCAGTTTATCCCCTAGCGGGAGTGGGGCCTCCTTC. Protein: CASSLSPSGSGASF.

Ten or more counts support this clonotype. The V and J genes are TRBV5-1 and TRBJ1-1; 8 positions agree with TRBD1. This CDR3 comprises 12 residues. V dropped 7 bases and J dropped 1; count of bases not matched to a gene: 0. Per germline, CDR1 SGHRS and CDR2 YFSETQ. CDR3 in DNA: TGCGCCAGCGGACAGGGGAACACTGAAGCTTTCTTT. Its translation is CASGQGNTEAFF. Full variable domain (remainder filled in from reference TRBV5-1 and TRBJ1-1): KAGVTQTPRYLIKTRGQQVTLSCSPISGHRSVSWYQQTPGQGLQFLFEYFSETQRNKGNFPGRFSGRQFSNSRSEMNVSTLELGDSALYLCASGQGNTEAFFGQGTRLTVV.

This clonotype was counted at least ten times. The chain uses TRBV6-5 and TRBJ1-2, with D unclear. The CDR3 has 12 residues. Trimming left V 10 bases short and J 4 bases short, with 13 bases between. Looked up from germline, CDR1 is MNHEY and CDR2 is SVGAGI. As DNA, the CDR3 is TGTGCCACCCAGCGCAGCTTCTATGGCTACACCTTC. Encoded protein: CATQRSFYGYTF.

This clonotype turned up a few times. The V call is TRBV3-1, the J call TRBJ1-1; TRBD1 might be the D (5 bases). V lost 4 bases and J lost 3, with 18 bases in between. Germline V lookup: CDR1 LGHDT, CDR2 YNNKEL (reference sequence). The CDR3 spans 16 residues. CDR3 region: CASSPPRGAADTEAFF. CDR3 DNA: TGTGCCAGCAGCCCCCCAAGAGGGGCAGCGGACACTGAAGCTTTCTTT.

This clonotype was observed a handful of times. The chain recombines TRBV20-1 with TRBJ2-7, with 7 bases matching TRBD1. The CDR3 has 12 residues. Germline loops: CDR1 DFQATT, CDR2 SNEGSKA (reference sequence). The trim removed 4 bases at V and 2 bases at J, leaving 2 bases unmatched. For the CDR3, the DNA is TGCAGTGCTACCGACAGGGCCTACGAGCAGTACGTC. Its translation: CSATDRAYEQYV.

This clonotype turned up a few times. The genes are TRBV7-2 and TRBJ2-2; 9 nucleotides match TRBD1. The V segment lost 1 base and the J segment 6 bases; nucleotides outside the gene matches: 9. Germline-derived CDR1 and CDR2 are SGHTA and FQGNSA. This CDR3 contains 17 residues. The CDR3 nucleotides read TGTGCCAGCAGCTTAGGGCGGGACAGGGTTTTTGCCGGGGAGCTGTTTTTT. Amino acids: CASSLGRDRVFAGELFF.

V and J are TRBV20-1 and TRBJ2-3; 11 bases are a match to TRBD2. Unmatched junction bases numbered 0, after V lost 1 base and J lost 0 bases. Germline V gives CDR1 DFQATT, CDR2 SNEGSKA (reference sequence). The CDR3 has 15 amino acids. DNA of the CDR3: TGCAGTGCTAGAGCTAGCGGGAGGAGCACAGATACGCAGTATTTT. Protein sequence: CSARASGRSTDTQYF.

This CDR3 reads CSARGTGEKHYNEQFF. Here the CDR3 DNA reads TGCAGTGCTAGAGGGACAGGGGAAAAGCATTACAATGAGCAGTTCTTC. The chain uses TRBV20-1 and TRBJ2-1; 9 bases match TRBD1. Germline V gives CDR1 DFQATT, CDR2 SNEGSKA (reference sequence). The CDR3 sequence is 16 residues long. V lost 1 base to trimming and J lost 4 bases; unmatched junction nucleotides: 8.

This clonotype was picked up a small number of times. The rearrangement joins TRBV5-5 to TRBJ2-2; 14 bases agree with TRBD2. The length of the CDR3 is 16 residues. V was pared by 4 bases and J by 4 bases, with 3 bases of the junction left unmatched. Germline V gives CDR1 SGHKS, CDR2 YYEKEE (reference sequence). The DNA of the CDR3 is TGTGCCAGCAGCCACGGACTAGCGGGGGGCACCGGGGAGCTGTTTTTT. This sequence encodes CASSHGLAGGTGELFF.

This clonotype turned up a few times. The gene calls are TRBV11-2 and TRBJ2-1, with D possibly TRBD2 on 8 matching bases. Trimming left V 2 bases short and J 6 bases short, with 14 bases between. CDR1 and CDR2 (germline): SGHAT, FQNNGV. CDR3 length: 15 amino acids. CDR3 amino acids: CASSLFGRGPNEQFF. For the CDR3, the DNA is TGTGCCAGCAGCTTATTCGGGAGGGGGCCCAATGAGCAGTTCTTC.

The chain combines TRBV10-3 with TRBJ1-6, with D uncertain. This CDR3 is 17 amino acids long. The ends were cut back, 1 base at V and 9 bases at J, with 19 bases in the middle. Germline V CDR1 and CDR2: ENHRY, SYGVKD. CDR3 region: CAISEFVVWGQSSPLHF. The DNA for the CDR3 is TGTGCCATCAGTGAGTTCGTGGTTTGGGGTCAGAGTTCACCCCTCCACTTT.